The 12 T cell receptor beta chains below were found in one sample sequenced in a study of T-cell memory formation after mild COVID-19. TCRdb reanalysed the 5' RACE reads using MiXCR and keeps one entry per CDR3 protein. This sample has around 50,000 distinct CDR3 sequences, with 25% to 30% found just once. The source material was PBMCs or a T cell subset sorted from them (not recorded which). These receptors all stem from a man between 18 and 29 years old who had mild COVID-19 (a few samples of this study predate the infection). Cell type and time point are not known.

This clonotype was counted a single time. The gene calls are TRBV7-9 and TRBJ1-3; D is undetermined. Deletions cut 8 bases from V and 4 bases from J, with 9 bases between. The CDR3 runs 12 residues. Germline loops: CDR1 SEHNR, CDR2 FQNEAQ (reference sequence). The CDR3 protein is CASEGTGNTIYF. The CDR3 region has the DNA TGTGCCAGCGAGGGTACGGGAAACACCATATATTTT.

This CDR3 is CASSLPAWAGGSGANVLTF. The CDR3 nucleotides are TGTGCCAGTAGTCTACCCGCCTGGGCGGGCGGCTCTGGGGCCAACGTCCTGACTTTC. This rearrangement joins TRBV19 to TRBJ2-6; a weak D match, TRBD2 (5 bases). Trimming removed 5 bases at V and 0 bases at J, with 20 bases between. CDR3 length: 19 amino acids. Germline lookup yields CDR1 LNHDA and CDR2 SQIVND (reference sequence).

This clonotype was recorded once. The rearrangement links TRBV4-2 to TRBJ2-5, with D possibly TRBD2 on 7 matching bases. Trimming took off 5 bases at V and 11 bases at J, with 21 bases between the two ends. CDR3 length: 14 residues. The germline V gene has CDR1 LGHNA and CDR2 YNFKEQ. The CDR3 region is CASSSGGTVAIQYF. CDR3 coding DNA: TGTGCCAGCAGCTCGGGGGGCACCGTGGCTATACAGTACTTC.

V is TRBV5-1 and J is TRBJ2-7; 7 nucleotides match TRBD2. The trim removed 4 bases at V and 0 bases at J, leaving 7 bases unmatched. CDR3 length: 15 amino acids. The germline gives CDR1 SGHRS, CDR2 YFSETQ. CDR3 DNA sequence: TGCGCCAGCAGCCCCCGGCGGGGGTTCTCCTACGAGCAGTACGTC. Translating gives CASSPRRGFSYEQYV.

V and J are TRBV4-1 and TRBJ2-3, with 12 bases fitting TRBD2. The CDR3 extends over 17 amino acids. Germline V gene lookup returns CDR1 MGHRA and CDR2 YSYEKL. With 2 bases clipped from V and 5 bases from J, the junction kept 8 bases outside the gene matches. CDR3 region: CASSQWPSGGAVDTQYF. As DNA, the CDR3 is TGCGCCAGCAGCCAATGGCCTAGCGGGGGGGCGGTAGATACGCAGTATTTT.

This chain joins TRBV4-1 and TRBJ2-3; the match to TRBD2 covers 14 bases. The germline V gene has CDR1 MGHRA and CDR2 YSYEKL. This CDR3 region has 16 residues. Losses at the gene ends were 3 bases for V and 10 bases for J; bases not matched to a gene: 9. The CDR3 DNA reads TGCGCCAGCAGCCAGGTCGGGACTAGCGGGGGAAAGGCGCAGTATTTT. Translating gives CASSQVGTSGGKAQYF.

This sequence joins TRBV20-1 and TRBJ1-1, with D unresolved. CDR3 length: 11 residues. V shed 3 bases and J shed 2 bases, with 4 bases lying between them. Germline V gene sequence: CDR1 DFQATT, CDR2 SNEGSKA (reference sequence). CDR3 loop: CSASQNTEAFF. The CDR3 nucleotides read TGCAGTGCTAGTCAAAACACTGAAGCTTTCTTT.

V gene TRBV7-2 combines with J gene TRBJ2-5; the D gene is possibly TRBD1 (5 bases). The CDR3 is made up of 16 amino acids. Looked up from germline, CDR1 is SGHTA and CDR2 is FQGNSA. Trimming took off 1 base at V and 5 bases at J, with 17 bases between the two ends. In DNA form, the CDR3 reads TGTGCCAGCAGCTTAGAGGCCGCAGGGTGGGTGGAGACCCAGTACTTC. Its translation is CASSLEAAGWVETQYF.

In its sample, this clonotype was seen a few times. The rearrangement links TRBV20-1 to TRBJ2-1; 12 nucleotides line up with TRBD2. V lost 5 bases to trimming and J lost 0 bases; unmatched junction nucleotides: 5. The CDR3 totals 16 residues. Germline CDR1 and CDR2: DFQATT and SNEGSKA (reference sequence). DNA of the CDR3: TGCAGTGCTTTAACTAGCGGGGGGAGCTCCTACAATGAGCAGTTCTTC. Residues: CSALTSGGSSYNEQFF.

This clonotype was seen a few times. The chain is built from TRBV6-6 and TRBJ2-5; TRBD2 agrees at 8 bases. With 2 bases clipped from V and 1 base from J, the junction kept 6 bases outside the gene matches. The germline V gene has CDR1 MNHNY and CDR2 SVGAGI (reference sequence). CDR3 length: 16 residues. The CDR3 region is CASSYGLRGAQETQYF. In DNA, the CDR3 is TGTGCCAGCAGTTACGGCTTGCGGGGGGCCCAAGAGACCCAGTACTTC.

This clonotype was seen only a few times. This chain connects TRBV7-2 to TRBJ2-5; 8 bases are shared with TRBD1. The J segment lost 5 bases and the V segment lost 4 bases, leaving 15 bases of the junction unmatched. The germline gives CDR1 SGHTA, CDR2 FQGNSA. The CDR3 consists of 17 residues. CDR3 residues: CASSSGTGYLLAETQYF. Here the CDR3 DNA reads TGTGCCAGCAGCTCCGGGACAGGCTATCTTCTCGCGGAGACCCAGTACTTC.

V usage is TRBV29-1 and J usage is TRBJ2-3; TRBD2 might be the D (6 bases). The CDR3 runs to 12 residues. Germline loops: CDR1 SQVTM, CDR2 ANQGSEA. Trimming took off 3 bases at V and 5 bases at J, with 9 bases between the two ends. Here the CDR3 reads CSVEPGGDTQYF. The CDR3 DNA reads as TGCAGCGTTGAGCCCGGGGGAGATACGCAGTATTTT.